The 7 T cell receptor beta chains presented below share a single source sample, sequenced in a study of neurological immune-mediated disorders. One entry per CDR3 protein results from TCRdb running MiXCR on the 5' RACE reads. Of about 55,000 distinct CDR3 sequences in the sample, roughly 4.4% are singletons; the top ten hold about 3.1%. Specimen: PBMCs. The receptors come from a man aged 45-60 years with multiple sclerosis.

Ten or more counts support this clonotype. The chain recombines TRBV10-3 with TRBJ2-2; D remains unclear. V was cut by 4 bases and J by 5 bases, with 11 bases left in between. The V gene's germline CDR1 is ENHRY and CDR2 SYGVKD. The length of the CDR3 is 14 residues. The CDR3 protein is CAISALTETGELFF. CDR3 coding DNA: TGTGCCATCAGTGCCCTGACTGAGACCGGGGAGCTGTTTTTT.

This clonotype was seen ten or more times. CDR3 DNA sequence: TGCGCCAGCAGTGATCAGACTAGCCGAAGCTCCTACAATGAGCAGTTCTTC. Protein product: CASSDQTSRSSYNEQFF. This chain links TRBV5-1 with TRBJ2-1; 7 positions match TRBD2. Germline V gives CDR1 SGHRS, CDR2 YFSETQ. V was pared by 5 bases and J by 0 bases, with 11 bases of the junction left unmatched. This CDR3 has 17 residues.

At least ten counts were recorded for this clonotype. The chain uses TRBV3-1 and TRBJ2-2; TRBD2 agrees at 12 bases. The germline V gene has CDR1 LGHDT and CDR2 YNNKEL (reference sequence). This CDR3 comprises 16 residues. V trimming: 1 base; J trimming: 9 bases; junction bases outside the gene matches: 6. The CDR3 is CASSQGRLAGDRELFF. CDR3 in DNA: TGTGCCAGCAGCCAAGGAAGACTAGCGGGAGACCGGGAGCTGTTTTTT.

This clonotype was seen ten or more times. The V gene is TRBV3-1, the J gene TRBJ2-5; D assignment may be TRBD1 or TRBD2 (5 bases each). The V end was cut by 3 bases, the J end by 2 bases, with 10 bases between. Germline V lookup: CDR1 LGHDT, CDR2 YNNKEL (reference sequence). The CDR3 sequence is 14 residues long. The CDR3 reads CASSHRGVQETQYF. CDR3 nucleotide sequence: TGTGCCAGCAGCCACAGAGGGGTTCAAGAGACCCAGTACTTC.

This clonotype was detected only a few times. V usage is TRBV14 and J usage is TRBJ2-3; D is possibly TRBD2 (6 bases). This CDR3 is 16 amino acids long. V lost 2 bases, J lost 3 bases, and 15 bases lay in between. Germline assignment: CDR1 SGHDN and CDR2 FVKESK. CDR3 sequence (DNA): TGTGCCAGCAGCCAAACCGGGAGCCGAATGACAGATACGCAGTATTTT. Its protein product is CASSQTGSRMTDTQYF. Together with reference TRBV14 and TRBJ2-3, the CDR3 gives the full variable domain: EAGVTQFPSHSVIEKGQTVTLRCDPISGHDNLYWYRRVMGKEIKFLLHFVKESKQDESGMPNNRFLAERTGGTYSTLKVQPAELEDSGVYFCASSQTGSRMTDTQYFGPGTRLTVL.

In this sample, this clonotype turned up many times. The V gene is TRBV6-1, the J gene TRBJ2-1; D unclear. Trimming removed 3 bases at V and 5 bases at J, with 5 bases between. Germline V gene data show CDR1 as MNHNS and CDR2 as SASEGT. This CDR3 region has 12 residues. The CDR3, as DNA: TGTGCCAGCAGTGATCTGGACAATGAGCAGTTCTTC. This translates into CASSDLDNEQFF.

There are many counts of this clonotype. This chain connects TRBV6-5 to TRBJ2-7; 14 nucleotides agree with TRBD2. From germline, CDR1 is MNHEY and CDR2 SVGAGI. Trimming took 6 bases from V and 3 from J; bases not matched to a gene: 4. This CDR3 has 15 residues. This chain's CDR3 is CASRPGLAGVYEQYF. Written as DNA, the CDR3 is TGTGCCAGCAGACCGGGACTAGCGGGAGTCTACGAGCAGTACTTC.